This T cell receptor (beta chain) was captured by sequencing in a study of T cell repertoires in cytomegalovirus infection. At the level of the study: Both CMV infection and a matching HLA type were indicated by public TCR beta signatures. The study, taken as a whole, reports: Carriers of CMV plus the relevant HLA were identified by cumulative public TCR beta family frequency.

The germline gives CDR1 SEHNR, CDR2 FQNEAQ (reference sequence). The CDR3 is 18 amino acids. The V and J ends lost 1 base and 3 bases respectively, with 19 bases between them. One entry per CDR3 protein results from TCRdb running MiXCR on the reads. The repertoire holds approximately 170,000 distinct CDR3 sequences, with roughly 17% as singletons. Note on this clonotype: Its antigen is not identified.

Sequenced sample: CD8+ T cells from PBMCs. This receptor was taken from a human donor in good health (CMV status not recorded). Some clones in this sample may be carry-over from other donors' samples. V usage is TRBV7-9 and J usage is TRBJ2-1; weak D call: TRBD2 (6 bases). CDR3 nucleotides: TGTGCCAGCAGCTTAGTTGGGGCGGGACCCAAAGGCTACAATGAGCAGTTCTTC. Translation gives CASSLVGAGPKGYNEQFF.